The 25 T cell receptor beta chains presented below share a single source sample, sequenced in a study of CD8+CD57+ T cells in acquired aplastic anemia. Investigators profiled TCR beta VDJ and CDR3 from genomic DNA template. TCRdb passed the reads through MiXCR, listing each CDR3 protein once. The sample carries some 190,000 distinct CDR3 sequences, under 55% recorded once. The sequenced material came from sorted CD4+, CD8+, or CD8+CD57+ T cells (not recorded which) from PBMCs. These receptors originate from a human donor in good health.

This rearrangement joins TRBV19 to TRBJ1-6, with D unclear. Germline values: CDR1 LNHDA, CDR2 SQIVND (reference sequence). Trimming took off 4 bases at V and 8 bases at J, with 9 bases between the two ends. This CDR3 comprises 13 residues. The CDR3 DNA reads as TGTGCCAGTAGTAGCCGGGTGGATTCACCCCTCCACTTT. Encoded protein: CASSSRVDSPLHF.

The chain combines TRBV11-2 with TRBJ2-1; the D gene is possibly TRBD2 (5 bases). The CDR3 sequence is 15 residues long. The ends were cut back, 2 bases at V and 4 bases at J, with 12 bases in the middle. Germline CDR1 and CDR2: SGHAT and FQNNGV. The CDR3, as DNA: TGTGCCAGCAGCTTATCTTGGACGGGATACAATGAGCAGTTCTTC. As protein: CASSLSWTGYNEQFF.

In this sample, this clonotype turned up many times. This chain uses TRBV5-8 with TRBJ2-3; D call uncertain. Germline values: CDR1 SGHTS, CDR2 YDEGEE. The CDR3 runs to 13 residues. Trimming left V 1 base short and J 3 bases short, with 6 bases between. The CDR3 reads CASSLMVTDTQYF. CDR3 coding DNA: TGTGCCAGCAGCTTGATGGTAACAGATACGCAGTATTTT.

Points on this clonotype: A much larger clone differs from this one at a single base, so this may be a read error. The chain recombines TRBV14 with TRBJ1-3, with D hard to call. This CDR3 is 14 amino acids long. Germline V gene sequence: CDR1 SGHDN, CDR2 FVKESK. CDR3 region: CASSQGTLGNTICF. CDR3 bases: TGTGCCAGCAGCCAAGGTACCTTAGGAAACACCATATGTTTT.

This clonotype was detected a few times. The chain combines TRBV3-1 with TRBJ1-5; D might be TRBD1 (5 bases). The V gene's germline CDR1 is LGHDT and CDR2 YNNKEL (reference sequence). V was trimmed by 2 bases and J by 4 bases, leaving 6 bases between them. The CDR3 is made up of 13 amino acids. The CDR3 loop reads CASSQNRNQPQHF. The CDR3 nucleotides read TGTGCCAGCAGCCAAAACAGGAATCAGCCCCAGCATTTT.

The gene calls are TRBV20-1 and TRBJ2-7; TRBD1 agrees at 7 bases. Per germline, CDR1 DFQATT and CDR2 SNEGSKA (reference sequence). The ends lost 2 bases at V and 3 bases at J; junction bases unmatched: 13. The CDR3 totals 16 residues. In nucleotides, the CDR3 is TGCAGTGCTAGAACTTTCCTAACAGGGGCCCACTACGAGCAGTACTTC. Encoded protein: CSARTFLTGAHYEQYF.

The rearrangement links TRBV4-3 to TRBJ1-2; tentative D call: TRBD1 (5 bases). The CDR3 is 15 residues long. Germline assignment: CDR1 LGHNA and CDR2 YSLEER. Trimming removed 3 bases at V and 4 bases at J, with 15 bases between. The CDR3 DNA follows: TGCGCCAGCAGCCAGAGGGTGGAGGGACTCTATGGCTACACCTTC. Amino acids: CASSQRVEGLYGYTF.

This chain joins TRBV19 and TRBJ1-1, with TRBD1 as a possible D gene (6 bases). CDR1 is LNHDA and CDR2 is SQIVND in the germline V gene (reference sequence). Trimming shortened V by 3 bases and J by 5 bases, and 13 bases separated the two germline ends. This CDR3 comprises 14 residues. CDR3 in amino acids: CASSMRGGETEAFF. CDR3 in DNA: TGTGCCAGTAGTATGAGGGGGGGAGAGACTGAAGCTTTCTTT. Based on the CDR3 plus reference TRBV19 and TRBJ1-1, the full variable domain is DGGITQSPKYLFRKEGQNVTLSCEQNLNHDAMYWYRQDPGQGLRLIYYSQIVNDFQKGDIAEGYSVSREKKESFPLTVTSAQKNPTAFYLCASSMRGGETEAFFGQGTRLTVV.

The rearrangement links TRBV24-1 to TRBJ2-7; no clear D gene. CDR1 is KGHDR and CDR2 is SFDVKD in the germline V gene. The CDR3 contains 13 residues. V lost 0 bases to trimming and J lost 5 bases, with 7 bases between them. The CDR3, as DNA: TGTGCCACCAGTGATTTGCCGGGTAACGAGCAGTACTTC. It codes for CATSDLPGNEQYF.

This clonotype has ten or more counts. Written as DNA, the CDR3 is TGTGCCAGCAGTGAATCTTATGGCCCCGCCTACAATGAGCAGTTCTTC. Translating gives CASSESYGPAYNEQFF. The chain carries TRBV25-1 and TRBJ2-1, with D hard to call. The CDR3 contains 16 residues. Germline V CDR1 and CDR2: MGHDK, SYGVNS. The V and J ends lost 1 base and 2 bases respectively, with 12 bases between them.

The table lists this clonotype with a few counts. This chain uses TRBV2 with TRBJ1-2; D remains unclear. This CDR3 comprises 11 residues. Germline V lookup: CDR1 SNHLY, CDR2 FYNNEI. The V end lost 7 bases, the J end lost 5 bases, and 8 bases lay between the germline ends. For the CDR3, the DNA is TGTGCCAGCAAACAGTCTTATGGCTACACCTTC. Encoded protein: CASKQSYGYTF.

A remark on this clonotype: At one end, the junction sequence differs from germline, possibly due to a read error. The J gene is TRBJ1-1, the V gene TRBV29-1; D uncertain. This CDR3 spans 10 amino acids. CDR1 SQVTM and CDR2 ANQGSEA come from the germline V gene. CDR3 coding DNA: TGCAGCGGGAAAAACAGTGAAGCTTTCTTT. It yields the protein CSGKNSEAFF.

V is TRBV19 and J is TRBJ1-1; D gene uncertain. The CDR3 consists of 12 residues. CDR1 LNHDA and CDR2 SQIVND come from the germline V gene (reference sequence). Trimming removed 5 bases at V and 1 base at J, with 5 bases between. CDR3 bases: TGTGCCAGTAGTGTGGGGAACACTGAAGCTTTCTTT. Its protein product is CASSVGNTEAFF.

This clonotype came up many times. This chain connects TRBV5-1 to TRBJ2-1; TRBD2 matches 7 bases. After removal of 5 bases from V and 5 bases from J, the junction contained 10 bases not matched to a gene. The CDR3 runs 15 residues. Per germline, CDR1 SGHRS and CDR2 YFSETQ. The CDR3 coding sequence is TGCGCCAGCAGAAGCGGAGGGAGGGGCAACAATGAGCAGTTCTTC. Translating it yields CASRSGGRGNNEQFF.

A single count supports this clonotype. The CDR3 region has the DNA TGTGCCAGCAGCTTGGTCCAGGGTGGGGAAGCTTTCTTT. It translates to CASSLVQGGEAFF. V and J are TRBV7-3 and TRBJ1-1; possible D gene TRBD1, 5 bases. CDR1 is SGHTA, CDR2 FQGTGA, per germline. The length of the CDR3 is 13 residues. The V and J ends lost 3 bases and 8 bases respectively, with 13 bases between them. The whole variable domain, remainder taken from reference TRBV7-3 and TRBJ1-1, is GAGVSQTPSNKVTEKGKYVELRCDPISGHTALYWYRQSLGQGPEFLIYFQGTGAADDSGLPNDRFFAVRPEGSVSTLKIQRTERGDSAVYLCASSLVQGGEAFFGQGTRLTVV.

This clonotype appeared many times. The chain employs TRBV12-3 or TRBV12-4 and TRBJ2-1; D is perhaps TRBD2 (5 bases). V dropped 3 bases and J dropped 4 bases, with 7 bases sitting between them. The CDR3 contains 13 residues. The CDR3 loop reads CASSFRRYNEQFF. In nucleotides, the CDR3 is TGTGCCAGCAGTTTCAGGAGGTACAATGAGCAGTTCTTC.

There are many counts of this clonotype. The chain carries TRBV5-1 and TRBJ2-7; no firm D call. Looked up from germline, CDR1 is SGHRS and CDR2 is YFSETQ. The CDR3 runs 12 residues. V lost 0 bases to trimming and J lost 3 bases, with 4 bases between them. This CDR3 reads CASSLDVYEQYF. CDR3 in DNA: TGCGCCAGCAGCTTGGATGTCTACGAGCAGTACTTC.

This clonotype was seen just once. As DNA, the CDR3 is TGCGCCAGCAGCCAGAATACTTATAGCAATCAGCCCCAGCATTTT. Its translation: CASSQNTYSNQPQHF. The genes are TRBV10-1 and TRBJ1-5, with D unresolved. The CDR3 runs 15 residues. Trimming took off 6 bases at V and 0 bases at J, with 12 bases between the two ends. Germline V lookup: CDR1 WNHNN, CDR2 SYGVQD (reference sequence).

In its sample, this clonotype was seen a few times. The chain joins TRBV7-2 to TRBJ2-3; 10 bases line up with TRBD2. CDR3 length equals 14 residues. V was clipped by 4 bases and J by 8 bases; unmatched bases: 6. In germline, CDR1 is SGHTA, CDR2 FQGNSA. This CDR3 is CASSSSGSSSTQYF. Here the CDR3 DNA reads TGTGCCAGCAGCTCTAGCGGGAGTTCCTCTACGCAGTATTTT.

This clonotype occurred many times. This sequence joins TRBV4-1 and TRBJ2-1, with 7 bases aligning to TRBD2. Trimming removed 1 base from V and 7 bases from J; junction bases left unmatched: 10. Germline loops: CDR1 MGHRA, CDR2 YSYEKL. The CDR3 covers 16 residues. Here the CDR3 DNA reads TGCGCCAGCAGCCAAGCAGTTGGGGGAGGGCGAAATGAGCAGTTCTTC. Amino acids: CASSQAVGGGRNEQFF.

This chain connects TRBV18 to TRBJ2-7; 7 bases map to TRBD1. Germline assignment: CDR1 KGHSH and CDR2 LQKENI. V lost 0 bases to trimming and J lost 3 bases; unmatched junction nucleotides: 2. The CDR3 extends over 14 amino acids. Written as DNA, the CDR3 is TGTGCCAGCTCACCACCAGGGGGCTTCTACGAGCAGTACTTC. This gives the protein CASSPPGGFYEQYF.

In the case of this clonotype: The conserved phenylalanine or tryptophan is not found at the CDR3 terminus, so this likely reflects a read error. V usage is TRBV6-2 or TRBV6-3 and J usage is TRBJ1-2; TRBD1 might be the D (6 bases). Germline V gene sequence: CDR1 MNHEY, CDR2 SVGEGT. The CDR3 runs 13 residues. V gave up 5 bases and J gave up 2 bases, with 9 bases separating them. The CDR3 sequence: CASSLQGNYGYTS. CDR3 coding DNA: TGTGCCAGCAGTCTACAGGGCAACTATGGCTACACCTCC.

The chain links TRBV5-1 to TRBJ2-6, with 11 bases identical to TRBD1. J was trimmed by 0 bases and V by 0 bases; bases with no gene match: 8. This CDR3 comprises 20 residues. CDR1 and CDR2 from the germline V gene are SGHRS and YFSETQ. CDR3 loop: CASSLAGTGGLNSGANVLTF. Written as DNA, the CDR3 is TGCGCCAGCAGCTTGGCTGGGACAGGGGGTTTAAACTCTGGGGCCAACGTCCTGACTTTC.

The CDR3 spells CASSVASEVRENSPLHF. DNA of the CDR3: TGTGCCAGCAGCGTAGCTAGCGAGGTCAGGGAAAATTCACCCCTCCACTTT. The chain links TRBV9 to TRBJ1-6; TRBD1 might be the D (5 bases). In germline, CDR1 is SGDLS, CDR2 YYNGEE. This CDR3 has 17 amino acids. The V gene lost 0 bases and the J gene lost 7 bases, with 17 bases spanning the gap.

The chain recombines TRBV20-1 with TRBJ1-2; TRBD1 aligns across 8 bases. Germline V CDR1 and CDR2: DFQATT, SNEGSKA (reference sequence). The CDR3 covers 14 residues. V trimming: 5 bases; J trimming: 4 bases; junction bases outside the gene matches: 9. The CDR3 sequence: CSADDRGRGYGYTF. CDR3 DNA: TGCAGTGCTGACGACAGGGGTCGGGGCTATGGCTACACCTTC.